Listed here is a single TCR beta chain. No antigen is known for it. Each donor's status was that of a healthy bone marrow donor. This sample stems from a study of cytomegalovirus exposure and HLA in healthy donors. Study at large: T cells numbering about 179 million yielded some 110 million unique TCR beta sequences in an earlier analysis. Whole-study results and caveats: TCR beta V segments were, for the most part, productive about 87% or about 30% of the time in an earlier analysis. Upon later analysis, HLA-associated TCR beta chains proved more clonally expanded than other, equally common chains.

Primers: 60 Vbeta forward and 13 Jbeta reverse. TCRdb's table, derived via immunoSEQ multiplex PCR, lists solely in-frame clones and lacks some. Recorded for this sample: about 76,000 clones. Germline-derived CDR1 and CDR2 are LGHNT and FRNRAP. CDR3 size: 18 residues. Unmatched junction bases numbered 9, after V lost 0 bases and J lost 4 bases. The receptor comes from a middle-aged woman in good health and CMV-seropositive. The chain links TRBV12-5 to TRBJ2-1; the match to TRBD1 covers 10 bases. The sample comprised PBMCs. This chain's CDR3 is CASGLVVTGQGTYNEQFF. The DNA of the CDR3 is TGTGCTAGTGGTTTGGTAGTCACGGGACAGGGGACTTACAATGAGCAGTTCTTC.